A selection of T cell receptor beta chains follows, all from one sample in a study of human T cells and chemical hapten exposure. MiXCR, run by TCRdb on the RACE reads, gives a single entry per CDR3 protein. The sample lists under 70,000 distinct CDR3 sequences, about 11% occurring once. This sample comprised whole blood, obtained in connection with sensitization to the hapten diphenylcyclopropenone (DPC). The receptors here all came from a woman between 40 and 50 years old with alopecia areata. Some clones in this sample may be carry-over from other donors' samples. The CDR3 runs from the conserved cysteine through the conserved F or W. Each record gives: J gene, V gene, CDR3 protein.

TRBJ2-7	TRBV12-3/TRBV12-4	CASSSGLVTYEQYF
TRBJ2-2	TRBV6-6	CASSHRDAGELFF
TRBJ2-2	TRBV6-1	CASSERFVPGELFF
TRBJ2-1	TRBV6-2/TRBV6-3	CASRLSGGPYNEQFF
TRBJ2-1	TRBV19	CASSNWTSGRFF
TRBJ2-7	TRBV7-2	CASSLENGYAYEQYF
TRBJ1-4	TRBV7-2	CASSRGGLEKLFF
TRBJ2-5	TRBV20-1	CSRSGRARETQYF
TRBJ2-7	TRBV11-2	CASSLDPSSYEQYF
TRBJ1-2	TRBV20-1	CSARDRGPSGYTF
TRBJ1-2	TRBV25-1	CASSGREVDYGYTF
TRBJ2-6	TRBV29-1	CSVPSGSGANVLTF
TRBJ2-5	TRBV4-1	CASSQGTKLETQYF
TRBJ2-3	TRBV29-1	CSVRPGPDTQYF
TRBJ1-1	TRBV20-1	CSVTGGADTEAFF
TRBJ2-5	TRBV28	CAVRDRGQETQYF
TRBJ2-7	TRBV29-1	CSVRDRASSYEQYF
TRBJ1-1	TRBV14	CASSQGDRGRQAFF
TRBJ2-1	TRBV20-1	CSARVGGLDEQFF
TRBJ1-5	TRBV19	CASREGGNQPQHF
TRBJ2-1	TRBV7-6	CASSFGLAGNNEQFF
TRBJ1-5	TRBV3-1	CASSQRDTYQPQHF
TRBJ2-7	TRBV6-2/TRBV6-3	CASSYRTAYEQYF
TRBJ1-1	TRBV10-1	CASSEEGRTEAFF
TRBJ2-3	TRBV11-2	CASTSGRGTDTQYF
TRBJ2-3	TRBV11-3	CASSLRGPGVADTQYF
TRBJ1-2	TRBV12-3/TRBV12-4	CASSSWDGPRGYTF
TRBJ2-5	TRBV7-7	CASSLLAGEETQYF
TRBJ2-1	TRBV7-7	CASSSREGIRHNEQFF
TRBJ2-7	TRBV14	CASQGLADYEQYF
TRBJ1-5	TRBV6-2/TRBV6-3	CASSNNRANQPQHF
TRBJ2-7	TRBV7-8	CASSLASWTGVPYEQYF
TRBJ1-1	TRBV6-1	CASSPLTKMNTEAFF
TRBJ1-2	TRBV20-1	CSARDNRDTRTNYGYTF
TRBJ2-1	TRBV5-5	CASSSAGTSIQNEQFF
TRBJ2-5	TRBV28	CASSFMGESETQYF
TRBJ1-1	TRBV5-1	CASSLVRGPMNTEAFF
TRBJ2-2	TRBV10-1	CASSTEPRDGELFF
TRBJ2-7	TRBV7-9	CASSPGQASYEQYF
TRBJ1-1	TRBV18	CASSPTGKNTEAFF
TRBJ2-1	TRBV19	CASIVLVLAGLSEQFF
TRBJ2-2	TRBV12-5	CASGPRTGDPGELFF
TRBJ2-3	TRBV7-2	CASSQRGARGDTQYF
TRBJ1-5	TRBV2	CASSGGVNQPQHF
TRBJ2-1	TRBV11-2	CASSFGGFPNNEQFF
TRBJ1-2	TRBV19	CASSILGFDGYTF
TRBJ2-5	TRBV7-9	CASSLAGQALQETQYF
TRBJ1-1	TRBV11-2	CASSPQRVTEAFF
TRBJ1-1	TRBV7-9	CASSFERAFF
TRBJ2-1	TRBV20-1	CSAGDGSSYNEQFF
TRBJ2-2	TRBV20-1	CSAHYGLAEGHGELFF
TRBJ2-5	TRBV27	CASSFVTGQETQYF
TRBJ2-1	TRBV5-1	CASSLPLLAGGNEQFF
TRBJ2-5	TRBV7-9	CASSRQALDRDHETQYF
TRBJ2-1	TRBV6-5	CASSYTRGNEQFF